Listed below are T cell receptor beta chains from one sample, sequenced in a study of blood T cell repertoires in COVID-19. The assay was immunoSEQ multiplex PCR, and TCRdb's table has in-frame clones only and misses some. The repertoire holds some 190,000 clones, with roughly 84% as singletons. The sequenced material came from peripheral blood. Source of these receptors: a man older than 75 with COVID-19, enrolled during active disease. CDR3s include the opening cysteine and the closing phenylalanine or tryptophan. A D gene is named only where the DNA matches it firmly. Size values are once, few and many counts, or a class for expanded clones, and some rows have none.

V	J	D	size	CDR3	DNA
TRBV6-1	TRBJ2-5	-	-	CASSRHGETQYF	TGTGCCAGCAGCCGTCATGGCGAGACCCAGTACTTC
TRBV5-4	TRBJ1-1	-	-	CASSRLQTEAFF	TGTGCCAGCAGCCGCCTGCAGACTGAAGCTTTCTTT
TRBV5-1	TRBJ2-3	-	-	CASSFGTLSTDTQYF	TGCGCCAGCAGTTTCGGGACACTTAGCACAGATACGCAGTATTTT
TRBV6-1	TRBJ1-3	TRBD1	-	CASSVNRGPSGNTIYF	TGTGCCAGCAGTGTCAACAGGGGGCCCTCTGGAAACACCATATATTTT
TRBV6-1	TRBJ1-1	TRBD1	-	CASSERAGYRGNTEAFF	TGTGCCAGCAGTGAACGGGCGGGGTACAGGGGGAACACTGAAGCTTTCTTT
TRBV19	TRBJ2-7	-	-	CASSIRRAGMDYEQYF	TGTGCCAGTAGCATTAGGCGAGCAGGGATGGACTACGAGCAGTACTTC
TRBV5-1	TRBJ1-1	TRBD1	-	CASSLAAGGMNTEAFF	TGCGCCAGCAGCTTGGCGGCAGGGGGTATGAACACTGAAGCTTTCTTT
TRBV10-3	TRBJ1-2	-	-	CAISDPRGGGFVYGYTF	TGTGCCATCAGTGACCCTCGCGGCGGGGGATTCGTATATGGCTACACCTTC
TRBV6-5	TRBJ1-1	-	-	CASTAGNTEAFF	TGTGCCAGCACGGCAGGGAACACTGAAGCTTTCTTT
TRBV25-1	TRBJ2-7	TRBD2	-	CASSGKAGTSGGFNEQYF	TGTGCCAGCAGTGGTAAAGCAGGGACTAGCGGGGGTTTTAACGAGCAGTACTTC
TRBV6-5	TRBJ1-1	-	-	CATPRTVETEAFF	TGTGCCACTCCTAGGACAGTTGAGACTGAAGCTTTCTTT
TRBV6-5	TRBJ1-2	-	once	CASSYRPGAINYGYTF	TGTGCCAGCAGTTATCGGCCGGGAGCGATTAACTATGGCTACACCTTC
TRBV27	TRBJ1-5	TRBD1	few	CASSLATGGNQPQHF	TGTGCCAGCAGTCTGGCCACAGGGGGCAATCAGCCCCAGCATTTT
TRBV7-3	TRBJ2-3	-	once	CASSPRTPSSTDTQYF	TGTGCCAGCAGCCCTAGGACACCCAGTAGCACAGATACGCAGTATTTT
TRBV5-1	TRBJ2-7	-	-	CASSVGNELHEQYF	TGCGCCAGCAGCGTCGGGAATGAACTCCACGAGCAGTACTTC
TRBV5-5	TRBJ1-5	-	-	CASSQVGGSQPQHF	TGTGCCAGCAGCCAGGTGGGGGGGAGTCAGCCCCAGCATTTT
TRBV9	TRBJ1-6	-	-	CASSVGAGESSYNSPLHF	TGTGCCAGCAGCGTAGGCGCAGGGGAAAGCTCCTATAATTCACCCCTCCACTTT
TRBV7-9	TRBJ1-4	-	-	CASSLTHGSNEKLFF	TGTGCCAGCAGCTTGACCCACGGGTCTAATGAAAAACTGTTTTTT
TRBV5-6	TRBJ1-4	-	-	CASSSYRDTNEKLFF	TGTGCCAGCAGCTCCTACAGGGATACTAATGAAAAACTGTTTTTT
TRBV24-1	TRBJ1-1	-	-	CATSDGITSEAFF	TGTGCCACCAGTGACGGGATTACGAGTGAAGCTTTCTTT
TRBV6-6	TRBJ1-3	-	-	CASTLRRGSGNTIYF	TGTGCCAGCACCCTACGAAGGGGCTCTGGAAACACCATATATTTT
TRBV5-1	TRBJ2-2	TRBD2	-	CASSSGGLNTGELFF	TGCGCCAGCAGCTCCGGGGGGTTGAACACCGGGGAGCTGTTTTTT
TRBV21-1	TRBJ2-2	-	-	CASRDRATTGELFF	TGTGCCAGCCGGGACAGGGCTACCACCGGGGAGCTGTTTTTT
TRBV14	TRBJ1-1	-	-	CATGVVSTEAFF	TGTGCCACCGGAGTGGTGAGCACTGAAGCTTTCTTT
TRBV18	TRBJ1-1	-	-	CASSPRNMNTEAFF	TGTGCCAGCTCACCCCGTAATATGAACACTGAAGCTTTCTTT
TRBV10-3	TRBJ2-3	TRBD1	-	CAITSDREDTQYF	TGTGCCATCACGAGCGACAGGGAGGATACGCAGTATTTT
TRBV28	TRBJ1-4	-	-	CASSSGGTSEKLFF	TGTGCCAGCAGTTCCGGTGGGACTTCTGAAAAACTGTTTTTT
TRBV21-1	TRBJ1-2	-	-	CASSKDGGRSGGYTF	TGTGCCAGCAGCAAAGATGGGGGGAGATCGGGAGGCTACACCTTC
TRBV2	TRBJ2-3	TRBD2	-	CASSEPSGSTDTQYF	TGTGCCAGCAGTGAGCCTAGCGGGAGCACAGATACGCAGTATTTT
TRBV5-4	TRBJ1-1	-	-	CASSFDMITEAFF	TGTGCCAGCAGCTTTGACATGATCACTGAAGCTTTCTTT
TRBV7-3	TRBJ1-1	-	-	CASSGDRWNTEAFF	TGTGCCAGCAGCGGTGACAGGTGGAACACTGAAGCTTTCTTT
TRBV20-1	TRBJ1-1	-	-	CSASQGTEAFF	TGCAGTGCTAGTCAGGGCACTGAAGCTTTCTTT
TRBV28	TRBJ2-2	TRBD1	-	CASILPLGQGGGELFF	TGTGCCAGCATCCTTCCCTTGGGACAGGGAGGCGGGGAGCTGTTTTTT
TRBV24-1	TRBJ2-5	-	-	CATSEPGISGETQYF	TGTGCCACCAGTGAGCCGGGGATATCGGGAGAGACCCAGTACTTC
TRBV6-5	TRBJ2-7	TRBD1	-	CASRTGDYEQYF	TGTGCCAGCAGGACAGGGGACTACGAGCAGTACTTC
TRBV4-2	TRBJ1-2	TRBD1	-	CASSQAGQVYYGYTF	TGTGCCAGCAGCCAAGCGGGACAGGTTTATTATGGCTACACCTTC
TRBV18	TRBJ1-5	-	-	CASSPGSGNQPQHF	TGTGCCAGCTCACCAGGCTCCGGCAATCAGCCCCAGCATTTT
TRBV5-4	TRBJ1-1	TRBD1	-	CASSPDRGKAFF	TGTGCCAGCAGTCCCGACAGGGGGAAAGCTTTCTTT
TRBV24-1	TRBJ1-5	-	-	CATSDSRDTVYQPQHF	TGTGCCACCAGTGATTCCCGGGACACCGTTTATCAGCCCCAGCATTTT
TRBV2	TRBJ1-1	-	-	CASSEYPGVGTEAFF	TGTGCCAGCAGTGAATATCCGGGGGTGGGCACTGAAGCTTTCTTT
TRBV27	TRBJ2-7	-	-	CASSLSLGAYEQYF	TGTGCCAGCAGTTTATCGTTAGGGGCCTACGAGCAGTACTTC
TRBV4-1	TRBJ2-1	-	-	CASSQDGRANEQFF	TGCGCCAGCAGCCAAGACGGTAGAGCTAATGAGCAGTTCTTC
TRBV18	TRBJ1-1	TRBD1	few	CASSPQWQGASEAFF	TGTGCCAGCTCACCACAATGGCAGGGGGCCTCTGAAGCTTTCTTT
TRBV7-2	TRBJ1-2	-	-	CASSLQAGFGYTF	TGTGCCAGCAGCTTACAGGCGGGATTCGGCTACACCTTC
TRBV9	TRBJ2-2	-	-	CASSVDPHSNTGELFF	TGTGCCAGCAGCGTAGACCCACATTCGAACACCGGGGAGCTGTTTTTT
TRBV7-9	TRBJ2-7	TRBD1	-	CASSLRTGNYEQYF	TGTGCCAGCAGCTTAAGGACAGGGAACTACGAGCAGTACTTC
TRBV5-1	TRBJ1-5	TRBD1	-	CASSLEGASNQPQHF	TGCGCCAGCAGCTTGGAGGGGGCAAGCAATCAGCCCCAGCATTTT
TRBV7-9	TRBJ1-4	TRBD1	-	CASSPQGAGEKLFF	TGTGCCAGCAGCCCACAGGGGGCGGGTGAAAAACTGTTTTTT
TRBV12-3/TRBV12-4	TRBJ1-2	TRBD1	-	CASSPDRGVGYTF	TGTGCCAGCAGCCCGGACAGGGGAGTCGGCTACACCTTC
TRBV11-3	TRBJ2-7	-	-	CASSLSDRPYEQYF	TGTGCCAGCAGCTTAAGCGACCGCCCCTACGAGCAGTACTTC
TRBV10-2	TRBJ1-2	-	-	CASSEYRTNYGYTF	TGCGCCAGCAGTGAGTACAGGACTAACTATGGCTACACCTTC
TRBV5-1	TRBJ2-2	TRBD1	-	CASSLGQGPGELFF	TGCGCCAGCAGCTTGGGACAGGGGCCCGGGGAGCTGTTTTTT
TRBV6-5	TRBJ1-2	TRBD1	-	CASSNFRTGGYTF	TGTGCCAGCAGCAACTTCCGGACAGGAGGCTACACCTTC
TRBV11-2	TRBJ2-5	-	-	CASSELRAQETQYF	TGTGCCAGCAGCGAGCTCAGGGCACAAGAGACCCAGTACTTC
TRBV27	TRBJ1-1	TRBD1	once	CASSLSVTGLDEAFF	TGTGCCAGCAGTTTATCGGTGACAGGGCTGGATGAAGCTTTCTTT
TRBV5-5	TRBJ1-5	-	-	CASSLGSSNQPQHF	TGTGCCAGCAGCTTGGGCAGTAGCAATCAGCCCCAGCATTTT
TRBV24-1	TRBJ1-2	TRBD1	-	CATSDSRTGELYGYTF	TGTGCCACCAGTGATTCCCGGACAGGCGAACTCTATGGCTACACCTTC